A selection of T cell receptor beta chains follows, all from one sample in a study of regulatory T cells in long-lasting Graves disease. MiXCR, run by TCRdb on the multiplex PCR reads, gives a single entry per CDR3 protein. The table has roughly 400,000 distinct CDR3 sequences, 15% seen once; the top ten hold about 7.8%. These data also formed part of another study, on T cells in Graves' hyperthyroidism and ophthalmopathy.

Sequencing was performed on peripheral blood mononuclear cells (PBMCs), taken at new diagnosis, from a patient treated with antithyroid drugs. The receptors here all came from a woman aged 35 to 49 with Graves disease. CDR3s include the opening cysteine and the closing phenylalanine or tryptophan. A D gene is named only where the DNA matches it firmly.

-	TRBV28	TRBJ1-2	CASRTETDYGYTF
-	TRBV7-6	TRBJ2-1	CASSVIQGNEQFF
-	TRBV29-1	TRBJ2-5	CSVDGSGRPQETQYF
-	TRBV7-2	TRBJ1-4	CASSLGASEKLFF
TRBD2	TRBV30	TRBJ2-2	CAWKLRGLANTGELFF
-	TRBV24-1	TRBJ1-3	CATSESGNTIYF
-	TRBV11-2	TRBJ2-7	CASSLGWGDYEQYF
-	TRBV2	TRBJ2-5	CASSSPRTGMWTQYF
TRBD2	TRBV7-3	TRBJ2-1	CASSARGGDYNEQFF
-	TRBV10-3	TRBJ1-2	CAISESVLGGNYGYTF
-	TRBV12-3/TRBV12-4	TRBJ2-1	CASSHEGNEQFF
-	TRBV6-2/TRBV6-3	TRBJ2-7	CASSLVWLASTYEQYF
-	TRBV7-9	TRBJ1-1	CASSLRGTRDTEAFF
TRBD2	TRBV20-1	TRBJ2-3	CSAGTSGRGGTDTQYF
TRBD2	TRBV20-1	TRBJ2-3	CSAPLAGTDTQYF
TRBD2	TRBV4-2	TRBJ2-3	CASSQNGGLATDTQYF
-	TRBV3-1	TRBJ1-3	CASSPHDGAFGNTIYF
TRBD2	TRBV3-1	TRBJ2-7	CASSQDRLAGMYERYF
-	TRBV20-1	TRBJ2-3	CSSKGVGTDTQYF
-	TRBV29-1	TRBJ1-1	CSVGRTNTEAFF
-	TRBV10-3	TRBJ2-7	CAILGTDAHEQYF
-	TRBV20-1	TRBJ2-5	CSARDQGRVQETQYF
TRBD1	TRBV30	TRBJ2-7	CASDRGVYEQYF
-	TRBV11-2	TRBJ2-6	CASSLTVAGANVLTF
-	TRBV5-1	TRBJ1-5	CASSFEGIQPQHF
-	TRBV20-1	TRBJ2-1	CSARDLGVIAYNEQFF
-	TRBV20-1	TRBJ2-7	CSARDFGASYEQYF
TRBD1	TRBV12-3/TRBV12-4	TRBJ1-5	CASSWRGLMSNQPQHF
-	TRBV6-5	TRBJ1-6	CASSYGIDSPLHF
-	TRBV30	TRBJ1-1	CACTVGGEAFF
-	TRBV28	TRBJ2-2	CASSFYGTGELFF
TRBD1	TRBV19	TRBJ2-5	CASSQDRRETQYF
-	TRBV19	TRBJ1-1	CASSMRGGGANTEAFF
TRBD2	TRBV5-1	TRBJ2-4	CASSGTAGGGNIQYF
-	TRBV6-1	TRBJ2-7	CASSVREGQSLRDYEQYF
TRBD1	TRBV12-5	TRBJ2-1	CASGDRGRRYNEQFF
-	TRBV7-2	TRBJ2-1	CASSLAPVDNEQFF
TRBD1	TRBV7-9	TRBJ2-6	CASRPTGDPSGANVLTF
TRBD2	TRBV19	TRBJ2-1	CASSRGGGSTFPYNEQFF
TRBD1	TRBV28	TRBJ2-2	CASRGQGDFGELFF
-	TRBV7-2	TRBJ1-3	CASSPYGGSGNTIYF
TRBD2	TRBV28	TRBJ2-5	CASSSGTSGRRETQYF
TRBD2	TRBV5-1	-	CASSLLAGEKDTQYF
-	TRBV20-1	TRBJ1-5	CSAKPMLRSDQPQHF
TRBD2	TRBV11-2	TRBJ2-1	CASSLGTSGQTYNEQFF
TRBD2	TRBV7-3	TRBJ2-5	CASSSLGGGVETQYF
-	TRBV3-1	TRBJ1-2	CASSQPGVGYTF
TRBD1	TRBV27	TRBJ1-1	CASSLIPGQGNTEAFF
TRBD1	TRBV11-3	TRBJ1-2	CASSRDRSAGYTF
TRBD2	TRBV5-6	TRBJ2-1	CASSRLAYYNEQFF
-	TRBV7-2	TRBJ2-2	CASSLGRSYTGELFF
TRBD2	TRBV11-2	TRBJ2-1	CASSLTLGLADEQFF
TRBD1	TRBV2	TRBJ2-3	CASSGQGALAATGTDTQYF
-	TRBV6-1	TRBJ2-6	CASTPDDPTSGANVLTF
-	TRBV5-1	TRBJ2-1	CASSLEPMVNEQFF
-	TRBV7-9	TRBJ2-1	CASAPIGRSTYNEQFF
TRBD2	TRBV12-3/TRBV12-4	TRBJ2-3	CASSPNGGVADTQYF
TRBD1	TRBV6-2/TRBV6-3	TRBJ2-1	CASSKDRAEQFF